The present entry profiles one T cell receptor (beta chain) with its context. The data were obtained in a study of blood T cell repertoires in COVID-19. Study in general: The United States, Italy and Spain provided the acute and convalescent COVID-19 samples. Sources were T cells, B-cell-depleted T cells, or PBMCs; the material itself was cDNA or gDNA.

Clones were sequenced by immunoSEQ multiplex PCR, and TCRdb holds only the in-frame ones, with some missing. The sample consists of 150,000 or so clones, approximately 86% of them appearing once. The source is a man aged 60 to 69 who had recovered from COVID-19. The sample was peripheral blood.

CDR3 coding DNA: TGTGCCAGCAGCCAAGATTCTAGCGGGGGGTCGAGCTCCTACAATGAGCAGTTCTTC. Translating it yields CASSQDSSGGSSSYNEQFF. This chain joins TRBV3-1 (or the pseudogene TRBV3-2) and TRBJ2-1; 11 bases match TRBD2. Germline lookup yields CDR1 LGHDT and CDR2 YNNKEL (reference sequence). J was trimmed by 0 bases and V by 0 bases; bases with no gene match: 7. The CDR3 totals 19 residues.